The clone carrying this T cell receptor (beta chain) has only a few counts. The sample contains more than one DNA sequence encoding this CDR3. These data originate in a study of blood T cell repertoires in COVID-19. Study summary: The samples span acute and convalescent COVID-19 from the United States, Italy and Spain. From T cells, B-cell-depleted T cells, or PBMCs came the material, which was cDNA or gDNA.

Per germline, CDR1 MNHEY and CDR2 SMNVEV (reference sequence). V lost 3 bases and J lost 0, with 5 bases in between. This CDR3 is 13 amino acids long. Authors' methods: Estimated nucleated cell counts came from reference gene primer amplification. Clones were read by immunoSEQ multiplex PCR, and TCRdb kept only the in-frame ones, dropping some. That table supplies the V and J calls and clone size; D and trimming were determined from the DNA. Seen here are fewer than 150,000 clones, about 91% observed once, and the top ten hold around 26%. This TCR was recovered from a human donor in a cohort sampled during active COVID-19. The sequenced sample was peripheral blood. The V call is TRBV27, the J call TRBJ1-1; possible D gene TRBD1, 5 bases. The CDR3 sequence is CASSLTVNTEAFF. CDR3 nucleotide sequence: TGTGCCAGCAGTTTGACAGTGAACACTGAAGCTTTCTTT.